This T cell receptor (beta chain) is drawn from a study of vaccination effects on CD4 cells after COVID-19. Findings and limits, study-wide: Clones that were induced by infection or by vaccine showed marked contraction late after vaccination.

By its share, this clone is medium-sized (0.01 to 0.1%). Its specificity is not known. Generated by immunoSEQ multiplex PCR, the TCRdb table keeps only in-frame clones and is missing some. The sample lists some 15,000 clones, approximately 80% occurring once. Viral peptide pool expansion of antigen-specific CD4+ T cells preceded sequencing in the ViraFEST assay. When around ten days of culture had elapsed, CD4+ T cells were isolated. The infection with SARS-CoV-2 (confirmed by PCR) occurred in this person between March and December 2020. It was two doses of either the BNT162b2 or mRNA-1273 vaccine that participants received. A density of about 1.8 million PBMC per well was used; these cells were cultured with roughly 10 IU/ml IL-2 and about 10 ug/ml peptides. There are 15 residues in the CDR3. The V gene's germline CDR1 is SGHRS and CDR2 YFSETQ. V lost 2 bases to trimming and J lost 4 bases, with 12 bases between them.

The material was CD4+ T cells from PBMCs cultured with HCoV-NL63 spike peptides, obtained after COVID-19 vaccination. The sequence derives from a human donor who had a prior SARS-CoV-2 infection. The J gene is TRBJ2-2, the V gene TRBV5-1; D is perhaps TRBD1 (5 bases). Here the CDR3 reads CASSLGATGTGELFF. CDR3 coding DNA: TGCGCCAGCAGCTTAGGAGCTACAGGCACCGGGGAGCTGTTTTTT.